This passage covers 11 T cell receptor beta chains from one sample sequenced in a study of blood T cell repertoires in COVID-19. The assay was immunoSEQ multiplex PCR, and TCRdb's table has in-frame clones only and misses some. Of 65,000 to 95,000 clones detected, about 89% appear once; the ten largest clones hold just over 2.5%. Sequencing was done on a sample of peripheral blood. These receptors all come from a man over 45 with COVID-19, enrolled during active disease.

The chain uses TRBV3-1 (or the pseudogene TRBV3-2) and TRBJ2-1; the D gene is possibly TRBD2 (6 bases). CDR1 is LGHDT, CDR2 YNNKEL, per germline (reference sequence). V was shortened by 0 bases and J by 4 bases, with 13 bases between the two germline ends. The CDR3 loop spans 16 amino acids. The CDR3 DNA is TGTGCCAGCAGCCAAGATCCAGCGGGTACTTACAATGAGCAGTTCTTC. Amino acids: CASSQDPAGTYNEQFF.

The chain joins TRBV9 to TRBJ2-1; D is perhaps TRBD2 (5 bases). The CDR3 runs 14 residues. The V gene lost 3 bases and the J gene lost 10 bases, with 17 bases spanning the gap. Germline-derived CDR1 and CDR2 are SGDLS and YYNGEE. The CDR3, as DNA: TGTGCCAGCAGCGCCGGATCAGCGGCCTTAGAGCAGTTCTTC. Translation: CASSAGSAALEQFF.

This clone was counted a few times. The chain uses TRBV19 and TRBJ1-1; TRBD1 matches at 7 bases. Germline values: CDR1 LNHDA, CDR2 SQIVND (reference sequence). J lost 9 bases, V lost 0 bases, and 10 bases had no gene match. The CDR3 extends over 15 amino acids. The CDR3 reads CASSIDPQGERKAFF. DNA for the CDR3: TGTGCCAGTAGTATAGATCCCCAGGGGGAAAGGAAAGCTTTCTTT.

V and J are TRBV19 and TRBJ1-2; 10 nucleotides match TRBD1. The junction had 6 bases not matched to a gene; V was cut back by 7 bases and J by 1 base. Looked up from germline, CDR1 is LNHDA and CDR2 is SQIVND (reference sequence). The CDR3 sequence is 15 residues long. The CDR3 protein is CASNDRGPDNYGYTF. CDR3 in DNA: TGTGCCAGTAATGACAGGGGGCCCGATAACTATGGCTACACCTTC.

The V and J genes are TRBV10-2 and TRBJ2-1; TRBD1 aligns across 9 bases. This CDR3 region has 15 residues. CDR1 is WSHSY and CDR2 is SAAADI in the germline V gene. V shed 4 bases, J shed 8 bases, and the junction held 9 bases outside the gene matches. The CDR3 DNA reads TGCGCCAGCAGTGCCATGACAGGGGGTAAGCATGAGCAGTTCTTC. Translating gives CASSAMTGGKHEQFF.

This chain joins TRBV4-1 and TRBJ2-3; D possibly corresponds to TRBD1 (5 bases). The CDR3 totals 15 residues. Germline V gene data show CDR1 as MGHRA and CDR2 as YSYEKL. Trimming took 4 bases from V and 2 from J, leaving 13 bases between them. The CDR3 sequence is CASSPGQGVTDTQYF. The CDR3 DNA reads as TGCGCCAGCAGCCCCGGTCAGGGTGTCACAGATACGCAGTATTTT.

The V gene is TRBV20-1, the J gene TRBJ2-3, with 8 bases identical to TRBD2. CDR3 length equals 15 residues. V lost 3 bases, J lost 4 bases, and 9 bases stayed unmatched. The V gene's germline CDR1 is DFQATT and CDR2 SNEGSKA (reference sequence). This CDR3 reads CSASPVGLAADTQYF. CDR3 DNA: TGCAGTGCTAGTCCCGTCGGACTAGCCGCAGATACGCAGTATTTT.

This chain uses TRBV7-2 with TRBJ2-3, with D possibly being TRBD2 (5 bases). The CDR3 extends over 16 amino acids. Germline V gives CDR1 SGHTA, CDR2 FQGNSA. V lost 5 bases, J lost 0 bases, and 15 bases lay in between. The CDR3 DNA reads as TGTGCCAGCAGCCTCCGGGGAGCGACTAGCACAGATACGCAGTATTTT. Protein: CASSLRGATSTDTQYF.

The CDR3 spells CASSLDLGGGSGELFF. The CDR3 coding sequence is TGTGCCAGCAGCTTGGATTTAGGGGGCGGCTCCGGGGAGCTGTTTTTT. This chain connects TRBV5-4 to TRBJ2-2, with 7 bases aligning to TRBD1. CDR1 and CDR2 (germline): SGHNT, YYREEE (reference sequence). CDR3 size: 16 residues. J was trimmed by 6 bases and V by 0 bases; bases with no gene match: 8.

In DNA form, the CDR3 reads TGTGCCAGCAGTTCACAGGGAAATGAGCAGTTCTTC. The encoded protein is CASSSQGNEQFF. This chain connects TRBV3-1 (or the pseudogene TRBV3-2) to TRBJ2-1; D is perhaps TRBD1 (6 bases). The CDR3 extends over 12 amino acids. In germline, CDR1 is LGHDT, CDR2 YNNKEL (reference sequence). V lost 6 bases and J 7 bases, leaving 10 bases between the germline ends.

The chain carries TRBV28 and TRBJ1-5; 10 bases match TRBD1. The CDR3 totals 15 residues. With V trimmed by 6 bases and J by 7 bases, 9 bases remained unmatched. Germline V gene sequence: CDR1 MDHEN, CDR2 SYDVKM. DNA for the CDR3: TGTGCCAGCAGGGGAAGGGGACAGGGGTACCAGCCCCAGCATTTT. It specifies CASRGRGQGYQPQHF.